A selection of T cell receptor beta chains follows, all from one sample in a study of blood T cell repertoires in COVID-19. Only in-frame clones appear in the TCRdb table, and some are missing; sequencing was by immunoSEQ multiplex PCR. Here the sample spans under 95,000 clones, 82% being singletons. Sequencing was done on a sample of peripheral blood. These receptors were obtained from a woman older than 75 with acute or convalescent COVID-19. The CDR3 runs from the conserved cysteine through the conserved F or W. A D gene is named only where the DNA matches it firmly. Not every row has a clone size; where given, it reads once, few, many or a size class.

V,D,size,J,DNA,CDR3
TRBV6-5,-,once,TRBJ1-1,TGTGCCAGCAGTTTAGAGGAAAACACTGAAGCTTTCTTT,CASSLEENTEAFF
TRBV10-3,-,-,TRBJ2-6,TGTGCCATCAGCCCGACTATTTCGGGGGCCAACGTCCTGACTTTC,CAISPTISGANVLTF
TRBV2,-,-,TRBJ1-2,TGTGCCAGCAGTGTAGTGAGGATAATTCATGGCTACACCTTC,CASSVVRIIHGYTF
TRBV3-1/TRBV3-2,TRBD2,-,TRBJ2-2,TGTGCCAGCAGCCCTAACTTAGCGGGACCGCTGTTTTTT,CASSPNLAGPLFF
TRBV7-9,TRBD1,-,TRBJ2-2,TGTGCCAGCAGCTTGGGGACAGCGAACACCGGGGAGCTGTTTTTT,CASSLGTANTGELFF
TRBV29-1,-,-,TRBJ1-3,TGCAGCGTCCTAACCCCTGGAAACACCATATATTTT,CSVLTPGNTIYF
TRBV19,-,few,TRBJ2-4,TGTGCCAGTAGGGGGGGGGCAGTAGAGAACATTCAGTACTTC,CASRGGAVENIQYF
TRBV19,TRBD2,-,TRBJ2-1,TGTGCCAGTAGTCGGGAGGGCCGTTCCTACAATGAGCAGTTCTTC,CASSREGRSYNEQFF
TRBV6-5,TRBD1,-,TRBJ1-6,TGTGCCAGCCACAGGGGAGAGTCGGATTCACCCCTCCACTTT,CASHRGESDSPLHF
TRBV7-2,TRBD2,-,TRBJ2-5,TGTGCCAGCAGCTTAGGACGGACTAGCGGGAGCCAAGAGACCCAGTACTTC,CASSLGRTSGSQETQYF
TRBV4-1,-,-,TRBJ1-1,TGCGCCAGCAGCTCCCCACAGCATAACACTGAAGCTTTCTTT,CASSSPQHNTEAFF
TRBV3-1/TRBV3-2,TRBD1,-,TRBJ1-6,TGTGCCAGCAGCGAACAGGGGGCCGGGAATTCACCCCTCCACTTT,CASSEQGAGNSPLHF
TRBV10-3,TRBD2,once,TRBJ2-1,TGTGCCATCAGTGTAGGGACTAGCCGACCTAACAATGAGCAGTTCTTC,CAISVGTSRPNNEQFF
TRBV15,TRBD1,-,TRBJ2-7,TGTGCCACCAGCAGAACACGGCCGGGACAGGGGACTAACGAGCAGTACTTC,CATSRTRPGQGTNEQYF
TRBV28,-,few,TRBJ2-7,TGTGCCAGCAGCTCTCTCTACGAGCAGTACTTC,CASSSLYEQYF
TRBV4-2,TRBD2,-,TRBJ2-2,TGTGCCAGCAGCCCGGGGCGGGGGAGAGAAGCCGGGGAGCTGTTTTTT,CASSPGRGREAGELFF
TRBV27,-,-,TRBJ2-3,TGTGCCAGCAGTTTGGGGGCAGGGCCCCCAGATACGCAGTATTTT,CASSLGAGPPDTQYF
TRBV5-6,TRBD1,few,TRBJ1-1,TGTGCCAGCAGCTTGATAACAGGGGGCGCGGGGAACACTGAAGCTTTCTTT,CASSLITGGAGNTEAFF
TRBV11-2,-,-,TRBJ1-1,TGTGCCAGCAGCTCCCGCGCAGGGACTGAAGCTTTCTTT,CASSSRAGTEAFF
TRBV3-1/TRBV3-2,TRBD2,few,TRBJ2-3,TGTGCCAGCAGCCCGGCCCCACTAGCGGGACGCACAGATACGCAGTATTTT,CASSPAPLAGRTDTQYF
TRBV7-9,TRBD1,-,TRBJ2-2,TGTGCCAGCAGGGTGGGGACAGGGGCCAGCGTCGCAGGGGAGCTGTTTTTT,CASRVGTGASVAGELFF
TRBV15,-,-,TRBJ2-3,TGTGCCACCAGCAGGCCCCCGGGACTCGAGGGGGATACGCAGTATTTT,CATSRPPGLEGDTQYF
TRBV7-2,TRBD2,-,TRBJ2-7,TGTGCCAGCAGCTTATTAGCGGGGGGGCTCTACGAGCAGTACTTC,CASSLLAGGLYEQYF
TRBV3-1/TRBV3-2,TRBD1,-,TRBJ1-2,TGTGCCAGCAGCCCCCAGACAGGGAACTATGGCTACACCTTC,CASSPQTGNYGYTF
TRBV2,-,-,TRBJ1-2,TGTGCCAGCACTGCGAGAGGCGCTAACTATGGCTACACCTTC,CASTARGANYGYTF
TRBV19,-,-,TRBJ1-1,TGTGCCACTAGTACCCGGGGGGACACTGAAGCTTTCTTT,CATSTRGDTEAFF
TRBV4-1,-,few,TRBJ1-2,TGCGCCAGCAGCCAAGACAGGCCTAACTATGGCTACACCTTC,CASSQDRPNYGYTF
TRBV11-2,-,-,TRBJ2-1,TGTGCCAGCAGCTTAGCACCCAACGGCAATGAGCAGTTCTTC,CASSLAPNGNEQFF
TRBV2,TRBD1,-,TRBJ2-7,TGTGCCAGCCGGGACAGCCCTTTCTACGAGCAGTACTTC,CASRDSPFYEQYF
TRBV12-5,TRBD1,once,TRBJ1-3,TGTGCTAGTGGATGGACAGGGCCCTCTGGAAACACCATATATTTT,CASGWTGPSGNTIYF
TRBV19,-,-,TRBJ2-5,TGTGCCAGTGCGGAGGGGGCGAGGGAGACCCAGTACTTC,CASAEGARETQYF
TRBV18,-,-,TRBJ2-1,TGTGCCAGCTCACCACCCCTCGTGCTTAGCAATGAGCAGTTCTTC,CASSPPLVLSNEQFF
TRBV5-1,-,-,TRBJ1-3,TGCGCCAGCAGATCGGACAGCTCTGGAAACACCATATATTTT,CASRSDSSGNTIYF
TRBV24-1,TRBD2,once,TRBJ2-3,TGTGCCACCAGTTATGGGACTAGCTCCCCCGGCTCTAGCACAGATACGCAGTATTTT,CATSYGTSSPGSSTDTQYF
TRBV5-1,-,-,TRBJ1-3,TGCGCCAGCAGCTTGGCGGGTCCGACTCTCGGAAACACCATATATTTT,CASSLAGPTLGNTIYF
TRBV18,-,-,TRBJ2-7,TGTGCCAGCTCACCAGACCCGGGGACCTACGAGCAGTACTTC,CASSPDPGTYEQYF
TRBV7-9,-,-,TRBJ1-6,TGTGCCAGCAGCTCAGGGTTTCGGGATTCACCCCTCCACTTT,CASSSGFRDSPLHF
TRBV6-5,-,-,TRBJ1-5,TGTGCCAGCAGTTACTCGACTGGGTCGGATCAGCCCCAGCATTTT,CASSYSTGSDQPQHF
TRBV5-1,-,-,TRBJ1-1,TGCGCCAGCAGCTTGTTCCAGGGCACTGAAGCTTTCTTT,CASSLFQGTEAFF
TRBV11-2,-,-,TRBJ2-7,TGTGCCAGCAGCTTAGATCTTCTTCCAGGGCCCGAGCAGTACTTC,CASSLDLLPGPEQYF
TRBV7-9,-,-,TRBJ1-2,TGTGCCATCGAAGGGGATAACTATGGCTACACCTTC,CAIEGDNYGYTF
TRBV5-1,-,-,TRBJ1-1,TGCGCCAGCAGTCCGGGAGGTAGGACTGAAGCTTTCTTT,CASSPGGRTEAFF
TRBV5-4,-,-,TRBJ1-2,TGTGCCAGCAGCTTGATAGGGAGCGCGTACGGCTACACCTTC,CASSLIGSAYGYTF
TRBV5-1,TRBD1,-,TRBJ1-1,TGCGCCAGCAGCTCGGACCCCGGAGGGGGCTATAGTGAAGCTTTCTTT,CASSSDPGGGYSEAFF
TRBV14,TRBD2,-,TRBJ2-4,TGTGCCAGCAGCCCGGGAGGGCCGACGAACATTCAGTACTTC,CASSPGGPTNIQYF
TRBV5-1,TRBD1,once,TRBJ2-2,TGCGCCAGCAGCTTGCGCGGGGACAGGGTCACCGGGGAGCTGTTTTTT,CASSLRGDRVTGELFF
TRBV5-1,TRBD1,once,TRBJ1-4,TGCGCCAGCAGCTTCGGCGGGACAGGGTTGGGGGAAAAACTGTTTTTT,CASSFGGTGLGEKLFF
TRBV28,-,-,TRBJ2-3,TGTGCCAGCACCCAAAGCACAGATACGCAGTATTTT,CASTQSTDTQYF
TRBV29-1,TRBD1,-,TRBJ2-3,TGCAGCGTTGCGATGGACAGGGGTGCAGATACGCAGTATTTT,CSVAMDRGADTQYF
TRBV11-2,TRBD1,-,TRBJ2-5,TGTGCCAGCAGTTCCAGGACAGGCTCGGAGGAGACCCAGTACTTC,CASSSRTGSEETQYF
TRBV5-1,TRBD2,-,TRBJ2-3,TGCGCCAGCAGCTCCTTCCCGGCTAGCGGGGGGCCCACAGATACGCAGTATTTT,CASSSFPASGGPTDTQYF
TRBV29-1,-,-,TRBJ1-2,TGCAGCGTTGAAGCGTGGGAAAGGGGCCACTATGGCTACACCTTC,CSVEAWERGHYGYTF
TRBV19,-,-,TRBJ2-1,TGTGCCAGTACCTCGAGCTCCTACAATGAGCAGTTCTTC,CASTSSSYNEQFF
TRBV15,-,once,TRBJ1-1,TGTGCCACCAGCAGAGATGCAGCGGGGGTCCCCGAAGCTTTCTTT,CATSRDAAGVPEAFF
TRBV28,TRBD1,-,TRBJ1-1,TGTGCCAGCAGTTTACTACAGGGGGAAGCTTTCTTT,CASSLLQGEAFF
TRBV28,-,few,TRBJ1-6,TGTGCCAGCAGTCCACCTCGATGGACAGATTCACCCCTCCACTTT,CASSPPRWTDSPLHF
TRBV5-1,-,-,TRBJ2-2,TGCGCCAGCAGCCCCCCGGACACGAACACCGGGGAGCTGTTTTTT,CASSPPDTNTGELFF
TRBV2,TRBD2,once,TRBJ2-1,TGTGCCAGCAGCTTAGCGGGAAGGTCCTACAATGAGCAGTTCTTC,CASSLAGRSYNEQFF
TRBV9,TRBD1,-,TRBJ2-1,TGTGCCAGCAGCGGACAGGGGGGCGATGGGGTACGCAATGAGCAGTTCTTC,CASSGQGGDGVRNEQFF